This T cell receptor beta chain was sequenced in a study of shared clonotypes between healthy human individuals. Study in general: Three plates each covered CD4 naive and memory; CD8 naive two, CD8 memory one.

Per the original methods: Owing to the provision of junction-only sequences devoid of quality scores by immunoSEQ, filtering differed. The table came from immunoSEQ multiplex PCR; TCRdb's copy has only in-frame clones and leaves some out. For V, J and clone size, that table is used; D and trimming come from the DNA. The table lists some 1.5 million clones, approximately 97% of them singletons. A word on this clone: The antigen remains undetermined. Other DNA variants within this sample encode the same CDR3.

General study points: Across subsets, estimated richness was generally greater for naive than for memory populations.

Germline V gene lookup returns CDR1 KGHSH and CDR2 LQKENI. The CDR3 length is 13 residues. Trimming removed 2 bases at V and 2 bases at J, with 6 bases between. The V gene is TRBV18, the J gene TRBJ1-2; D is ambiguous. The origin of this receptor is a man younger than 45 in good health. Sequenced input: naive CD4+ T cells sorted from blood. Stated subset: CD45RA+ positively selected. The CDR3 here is CASSPDGNYGYTF. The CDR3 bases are TGTGCCAGCTCACCAGACGGGAACTATGGCTACACCTTC.